This TCR beta chain was recovered during a study of OX40 agonist ivuxolimab in advanced cancers. Study-wide background: Two cutaneous melanoma patients and one hepatocellular carcinoma patient, three in all, had partial responses.

Only in-frame clones appear in the TCRdb table, and some are missing; sequencing was by immunoSEQ multiplex PCR. Of about 130,000 clones listed, less than 95% are singletons. The count of this clone is one. The CDR3 covers 14 residues. V was trimmed by 5 bases and J by 0 bases, leaving 10 bases between them. Germline assignment: CDR1 ENHRY and CDR2 SYGVKD. This receptor was obtained from an adult with an advanced solid tumor such as melanoma, head and neck, liver or kidney cancer. Sample: CD4+ or CD8+ T cells sorted from blood, taken in a trial of the OX40 agonist ivuxolimab. The chain joins TRBV10-3 to TRBJ1-1; D might be TRBD1 (6 bases). The CDR3 region is CAISNRDMNTEAFF. CDR3 DNA sequence: TGTGCCATCAGTAACAGGGACATGAACACTGAAGCTTTCTTT.